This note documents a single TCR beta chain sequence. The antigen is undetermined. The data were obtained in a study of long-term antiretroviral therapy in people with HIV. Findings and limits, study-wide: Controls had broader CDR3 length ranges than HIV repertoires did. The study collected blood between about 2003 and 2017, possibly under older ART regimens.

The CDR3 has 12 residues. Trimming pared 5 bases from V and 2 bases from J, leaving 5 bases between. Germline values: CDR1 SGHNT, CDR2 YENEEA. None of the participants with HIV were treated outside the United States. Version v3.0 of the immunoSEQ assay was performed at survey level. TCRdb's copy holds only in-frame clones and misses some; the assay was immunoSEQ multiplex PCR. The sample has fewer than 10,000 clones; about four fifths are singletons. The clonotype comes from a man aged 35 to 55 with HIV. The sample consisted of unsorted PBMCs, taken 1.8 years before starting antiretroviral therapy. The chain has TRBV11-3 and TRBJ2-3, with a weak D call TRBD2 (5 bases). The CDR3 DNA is TGTGCCAGCAGCCGGGACACAGATACGCAGTATTTT. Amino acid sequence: CASSRDTDTQYF.